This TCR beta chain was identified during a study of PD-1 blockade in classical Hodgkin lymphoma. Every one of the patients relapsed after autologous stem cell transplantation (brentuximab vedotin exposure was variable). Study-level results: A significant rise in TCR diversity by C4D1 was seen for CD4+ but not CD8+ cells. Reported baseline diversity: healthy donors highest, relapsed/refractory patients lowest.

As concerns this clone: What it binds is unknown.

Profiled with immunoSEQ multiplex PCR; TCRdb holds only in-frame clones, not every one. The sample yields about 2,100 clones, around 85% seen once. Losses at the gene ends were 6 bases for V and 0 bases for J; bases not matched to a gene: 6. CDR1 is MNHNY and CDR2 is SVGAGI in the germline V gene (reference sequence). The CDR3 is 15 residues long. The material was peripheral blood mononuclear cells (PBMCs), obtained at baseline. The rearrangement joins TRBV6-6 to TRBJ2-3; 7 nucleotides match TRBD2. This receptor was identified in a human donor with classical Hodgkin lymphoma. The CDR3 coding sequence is TGTGCCAGCAGAAGAAGCGGGGTTAGCACAGATACGCAGTATTTT. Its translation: CASRRSGVSTDTQYF.